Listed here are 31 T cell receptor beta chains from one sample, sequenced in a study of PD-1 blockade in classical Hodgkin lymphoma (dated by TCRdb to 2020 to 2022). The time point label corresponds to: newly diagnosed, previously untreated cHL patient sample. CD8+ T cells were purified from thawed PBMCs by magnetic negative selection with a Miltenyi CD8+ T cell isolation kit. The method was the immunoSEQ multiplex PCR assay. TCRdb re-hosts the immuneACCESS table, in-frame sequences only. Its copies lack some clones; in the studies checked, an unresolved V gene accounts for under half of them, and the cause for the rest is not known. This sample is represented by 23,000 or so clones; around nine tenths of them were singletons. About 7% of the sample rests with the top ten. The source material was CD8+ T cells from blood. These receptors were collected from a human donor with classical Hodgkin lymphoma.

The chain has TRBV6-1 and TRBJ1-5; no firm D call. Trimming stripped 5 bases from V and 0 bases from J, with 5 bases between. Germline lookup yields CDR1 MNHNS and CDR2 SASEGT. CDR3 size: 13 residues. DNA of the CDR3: TGTGCCAGCAGTCAATATAGCAATCAGCCCCAGCATTTT. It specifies CASSQYSNQPQHF.

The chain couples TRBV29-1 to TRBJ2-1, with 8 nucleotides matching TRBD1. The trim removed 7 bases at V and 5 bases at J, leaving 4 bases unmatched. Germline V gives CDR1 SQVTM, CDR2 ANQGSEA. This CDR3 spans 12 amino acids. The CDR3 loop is CSGTGNNNEQFF. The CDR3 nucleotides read TGCAGCGGGACAGGGAACAACAATGAGCAGTTCTTC.

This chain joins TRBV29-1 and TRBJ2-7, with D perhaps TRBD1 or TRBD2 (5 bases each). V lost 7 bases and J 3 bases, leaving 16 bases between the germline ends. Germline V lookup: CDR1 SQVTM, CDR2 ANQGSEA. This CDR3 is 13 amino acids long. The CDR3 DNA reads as TGCAGCGCTGTTTCGGGGCAGGGCTACGAGCAGTACTTC. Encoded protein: CSAVSGQGYEQYF.

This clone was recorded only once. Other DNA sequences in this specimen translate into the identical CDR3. CDR3 in amino acids: CASSFTGTSYEQYF. The CDR3 DNA reads as TGTGCCAGCAGTTTTACGGGCACGTCCTACGAGCAGTACTTC. The chain recombines TRBV28 with TRBJ2-7, with D uncertain. V was pared by 3 bases and J by 1 base, with 10 bases between. The V gene's germline CDR1 is MDHEN and CDR2 SYDVKM. The CDR3 loop spans 14 amino acids.

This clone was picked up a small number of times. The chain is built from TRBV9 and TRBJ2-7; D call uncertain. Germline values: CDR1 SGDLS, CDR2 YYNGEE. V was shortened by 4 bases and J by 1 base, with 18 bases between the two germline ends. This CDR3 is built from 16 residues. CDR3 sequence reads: CASSPSFQQLSYEQYF. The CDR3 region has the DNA TGTGCCAGCAGCCCCTCCTTTCAACAGTTATCCTACGAGCAGTACTTC.

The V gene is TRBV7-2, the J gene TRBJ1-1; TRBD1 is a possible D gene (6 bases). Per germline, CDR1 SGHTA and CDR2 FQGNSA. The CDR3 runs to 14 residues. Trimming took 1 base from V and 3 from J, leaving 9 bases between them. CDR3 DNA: TGTGCCAGCAGCTTAGGAGCAGGGGACACTGAAGCTTTCTTT. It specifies CASSLGAGDTEAFF.

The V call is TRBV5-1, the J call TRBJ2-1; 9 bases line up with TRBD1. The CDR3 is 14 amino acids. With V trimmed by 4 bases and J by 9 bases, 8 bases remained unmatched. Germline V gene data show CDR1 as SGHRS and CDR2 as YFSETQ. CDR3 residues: CASSRGTGFGEQFF. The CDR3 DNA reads TGCGCCAGCAGCCGCGGGACAGGGTTCGGTGAGCAGTTCTTC.

In DNA form, the CDR3 reads TGTGCCAGCAGCTCAGGACTAGCGGGGGGCCGACTCACAGATACGCAGTATTTT. Encoded protein: CASSSGLAGGRLTDTQYF. The rearrangement joins TRBV7-3 to TRBJ2-3; TRBD2 matches 14 bases. The length of the CDR3 is 18 residues. Trimming took 4 bases from V and 2 from J; bases not matched to a gene: 8. From germline, CDR1 is SGHTA and CDR2 FQGTGA.

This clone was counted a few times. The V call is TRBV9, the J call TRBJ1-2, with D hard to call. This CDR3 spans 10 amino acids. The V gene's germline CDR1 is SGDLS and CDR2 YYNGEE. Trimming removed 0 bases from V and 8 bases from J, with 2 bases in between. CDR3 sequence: CASSVDGYTF. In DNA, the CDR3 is TGTGCCAGCAGCGTAGACGGCTACACCTTC. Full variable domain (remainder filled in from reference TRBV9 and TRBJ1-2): DSGVTQTPKHLITATGQRVTLRCSPRSGDLSVYWYQQSLDQGLQFLIQYYNGEERAKGNILERFSAQQFPDLHSELNLSSLELGDSALYFCASSVDGYTFGSGTRLTVV.

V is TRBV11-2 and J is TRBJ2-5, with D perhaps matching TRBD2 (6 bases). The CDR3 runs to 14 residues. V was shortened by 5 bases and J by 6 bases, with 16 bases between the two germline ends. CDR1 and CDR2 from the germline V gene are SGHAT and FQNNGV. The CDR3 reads CASSQAREVQTQYF. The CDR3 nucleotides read TGTGCCAGCAGCCAGGCAAGGGAGGTGCAGACCCAGTACTTC.

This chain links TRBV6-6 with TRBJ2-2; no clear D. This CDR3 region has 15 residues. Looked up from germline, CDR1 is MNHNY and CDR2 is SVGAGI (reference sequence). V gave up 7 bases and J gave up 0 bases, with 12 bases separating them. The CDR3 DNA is TGTGCCAGCACCCTCAGGCGAGCGAACACCGGGGAGCTGTTTTTT. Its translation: CASTLRRANTGELFF.

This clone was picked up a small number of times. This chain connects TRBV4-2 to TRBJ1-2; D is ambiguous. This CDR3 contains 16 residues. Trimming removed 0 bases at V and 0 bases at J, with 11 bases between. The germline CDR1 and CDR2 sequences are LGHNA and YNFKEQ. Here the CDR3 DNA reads TGTGCCAGCAGCCAAGATGGCGCCTCAGCTAACTATGGCTACACCTTC. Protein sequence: CASSQDGASANYGYTF.

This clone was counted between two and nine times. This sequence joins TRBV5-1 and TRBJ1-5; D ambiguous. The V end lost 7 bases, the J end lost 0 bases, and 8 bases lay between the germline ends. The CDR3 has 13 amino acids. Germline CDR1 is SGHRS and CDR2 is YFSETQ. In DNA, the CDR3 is TGCGCCAGCTCCCTATATAGCAATCAGCCCCAGCATTTT. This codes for CASSLYSNQPQHF.

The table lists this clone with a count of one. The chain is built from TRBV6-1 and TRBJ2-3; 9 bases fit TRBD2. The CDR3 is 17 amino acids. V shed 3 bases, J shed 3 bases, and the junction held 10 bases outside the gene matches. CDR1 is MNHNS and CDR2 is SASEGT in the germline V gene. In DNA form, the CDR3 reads TGTGCCAGCAGTGAGGGCGGGGGGGCAGTCTGGACAGATACGCAGTATTTT. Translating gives CASSEGGGAVWTDTQYF.

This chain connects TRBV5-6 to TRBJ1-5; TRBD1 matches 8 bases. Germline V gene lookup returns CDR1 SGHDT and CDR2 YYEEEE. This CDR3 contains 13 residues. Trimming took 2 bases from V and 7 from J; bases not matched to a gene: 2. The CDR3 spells CASSFGTGQPQHF. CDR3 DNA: TGTGCCAGCAGCTTCGGGACAGGACAGCCCCAGCATTTT.

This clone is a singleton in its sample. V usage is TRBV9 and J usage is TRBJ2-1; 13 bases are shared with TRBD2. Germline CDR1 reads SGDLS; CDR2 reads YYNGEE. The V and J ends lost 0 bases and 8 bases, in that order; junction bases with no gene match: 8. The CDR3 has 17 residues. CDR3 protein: CASSVGAGLAGEDEQFF. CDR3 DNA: TGTGCCAGCAGCGTAGGTGCCGGACTAGCGGGGGAGGATGAGCAGTTCTTC.

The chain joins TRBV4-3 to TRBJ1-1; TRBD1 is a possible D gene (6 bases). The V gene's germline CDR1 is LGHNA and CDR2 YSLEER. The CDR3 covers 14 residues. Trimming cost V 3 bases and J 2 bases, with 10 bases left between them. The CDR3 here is CASSHRTANTEAFF. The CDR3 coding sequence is TGCGCCAGCAGCCATAGGACAGCTAACACTGAAGCTTTCTTT.

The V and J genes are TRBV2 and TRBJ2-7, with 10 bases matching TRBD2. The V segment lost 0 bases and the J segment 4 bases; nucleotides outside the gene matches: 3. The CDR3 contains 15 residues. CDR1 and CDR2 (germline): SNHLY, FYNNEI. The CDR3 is CASSEASGGSYEQYF. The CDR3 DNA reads TGTGCCAGCAGTGAAGCTAGCGGGGGGTCTTACGAGCAGTACTTC.

The CDR3 spells CASSSGAYTEAFF. In DNA form, the CDR3 reads TGTGCCAGCAGTTCTGGAGCGTACACTGAAGCTTTCTTT. The chain employs TRBV6-5 and TRBJ1-1; D gene ambiguous. CDR3 size: 13 residues. Trimming shortened V by 4 bases and J by 3 bases, and 9 bases separated the two germline ends. CDR1 and CDR2 from the germline V gene are MNHEY and SVGAGI.

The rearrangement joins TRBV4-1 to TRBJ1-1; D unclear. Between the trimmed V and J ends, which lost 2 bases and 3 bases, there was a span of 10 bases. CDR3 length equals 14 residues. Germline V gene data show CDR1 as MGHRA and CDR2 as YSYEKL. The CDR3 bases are TGCGCCAGCAGCCAACTCCACACATACACTGAAGCTTTCTTT. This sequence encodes CASSQLHTYTEAFF.

CDR3 amino acids: CASSTYWTGSYEQYF. CDR3 sequence (DNA): TGTGCCAGCAGTACGTATTGGACAGGGTCCTACGAGCAGTACTTC. This chain joins TRBV6-5 and TRBJ2-7, with 8 positions matching TRBD1. Germline loops: CDR1 MNHEY, CDR2 SVGAGI. There are 15 residues in the CDR3. V was pared by 5 bases and J by 1 base, with 7 bases of the junction left unmatched.

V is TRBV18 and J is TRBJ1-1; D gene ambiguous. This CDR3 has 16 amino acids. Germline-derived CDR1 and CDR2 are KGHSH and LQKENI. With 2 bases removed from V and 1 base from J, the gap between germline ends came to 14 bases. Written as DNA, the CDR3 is TGTGCCAGCTCACCATCAGGCATCGGGAGGAACACTGAAGCTTTCTTT. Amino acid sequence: CASSPSGIGRNTEAFF.

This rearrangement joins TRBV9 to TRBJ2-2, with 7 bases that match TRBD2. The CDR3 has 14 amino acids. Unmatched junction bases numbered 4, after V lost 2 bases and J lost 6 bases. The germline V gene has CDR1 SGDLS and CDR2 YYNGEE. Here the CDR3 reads CASSVGGSAGELFF. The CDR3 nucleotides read TGTGCCAGCAGCGTGGGCGGGAGTGCCGGGGAGCTGTTTTTT.

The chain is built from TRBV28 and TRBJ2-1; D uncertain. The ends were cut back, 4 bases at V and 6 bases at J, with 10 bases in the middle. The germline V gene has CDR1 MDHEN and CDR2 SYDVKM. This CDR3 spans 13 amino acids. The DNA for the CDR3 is TGTGCCAGCAGTTCCACGGGCCTCAATGAGCAGTTCTTC. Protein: CASSSTGLNEQFF.

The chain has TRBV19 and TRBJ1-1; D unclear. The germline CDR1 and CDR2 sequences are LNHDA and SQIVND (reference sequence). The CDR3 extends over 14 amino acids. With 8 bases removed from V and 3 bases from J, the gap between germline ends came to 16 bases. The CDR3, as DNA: TGTGCCAGTTCGCCCGGCGGCAGATACACTGAAGCTTTCTTT. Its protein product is CASSPGGRYTEAFF.

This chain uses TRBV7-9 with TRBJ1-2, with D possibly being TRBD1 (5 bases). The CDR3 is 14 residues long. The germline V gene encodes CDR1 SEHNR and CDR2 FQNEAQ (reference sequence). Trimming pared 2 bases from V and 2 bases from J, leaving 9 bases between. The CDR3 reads CASSLTAGNYGYTF. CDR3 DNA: TGTGCCAGCAGCTTAACGGCAGGGAACTATGGCTACACCTTC.

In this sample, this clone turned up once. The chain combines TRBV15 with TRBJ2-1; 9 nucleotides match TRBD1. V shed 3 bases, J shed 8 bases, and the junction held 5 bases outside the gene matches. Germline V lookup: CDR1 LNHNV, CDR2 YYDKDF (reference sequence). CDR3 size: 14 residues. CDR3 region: CATSRDRGWDEQFF. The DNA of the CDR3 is TGTGCCACCAGCAGGGACAGGGGATGGGATGAGCAGTTCTTC.

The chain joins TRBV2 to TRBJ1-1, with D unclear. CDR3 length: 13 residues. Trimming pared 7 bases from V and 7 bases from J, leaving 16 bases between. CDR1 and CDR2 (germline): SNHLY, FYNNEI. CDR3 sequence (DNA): TGTGCCAGCACGGTGCCGCTAATTGATGAAGCTTTCTTT. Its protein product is CASTVPLIDEAFF.

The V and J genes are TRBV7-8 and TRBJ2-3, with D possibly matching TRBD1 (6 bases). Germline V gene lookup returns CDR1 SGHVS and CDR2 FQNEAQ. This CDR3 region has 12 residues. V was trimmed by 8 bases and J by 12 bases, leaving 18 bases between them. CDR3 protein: CASALPGALQYF. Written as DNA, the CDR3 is TGTGCCAGCGCACTTCCAGGGGCCCTCCAGTATTTT.

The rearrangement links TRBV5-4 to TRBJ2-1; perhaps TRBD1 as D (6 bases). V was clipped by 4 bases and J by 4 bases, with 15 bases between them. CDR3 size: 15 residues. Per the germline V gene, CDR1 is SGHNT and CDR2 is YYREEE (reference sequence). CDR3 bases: TGTGCCAGCAGCCTGGGGGCAGGGCGTTACAATGAGCAGTTCTTC. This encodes CASSLGAGRYNEQFF.

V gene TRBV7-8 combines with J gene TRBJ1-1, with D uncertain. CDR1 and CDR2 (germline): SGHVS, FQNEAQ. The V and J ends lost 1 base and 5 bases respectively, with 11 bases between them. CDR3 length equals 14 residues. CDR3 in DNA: TGTGCCAGCAGCTTAGTAGGGCAGTTTACTGAAGCTTTCTTT. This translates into CASSLVGQFTEAFF.